What follows describes a single T cell receptor beta chain. Its antigen remains unknown. Both 60 Vbeta primers and 13 Jbeta primers went into the PCR. Libraries were prepared by immunoSEQ multiplex PCR; TCRdb keeps only in-frame clonotypes and omits some of them. The data contain roughly 56,000 clones, around 75% of them singletons. The sample originates from a study of cytomegalovirus exposure and HLA in healthy donors. About the research overall: Approximately 180 million T cells yielded roughly 100 million unique TCR beta sequences, as an earlier analysis found.

Study conclusions and caveats: TCR beta chains associated with HLA were, in a later analysis, more clonally expanded than equally common others.

The sequence was obtained from a man in his fifties or sixties in good health and CMV-seropositive. Sequenced material: PBMCs.

The CDR3 DNA follows: TGTGCCAGCAGTTTATTAGCTCTTTCCAATGAGCAGTTCTTC. Translated: CASSLLALSNEQFF. The chain has TRBV27 and TRBJ2-1, with no clear D. V lost 1 base and J 6 bases, leaving 10 bases between the germline ends. The CDR3 has 14 amino acids. Germline V gives CDR1 MNHEY, CDR2 SMNVEV (reference sequence).